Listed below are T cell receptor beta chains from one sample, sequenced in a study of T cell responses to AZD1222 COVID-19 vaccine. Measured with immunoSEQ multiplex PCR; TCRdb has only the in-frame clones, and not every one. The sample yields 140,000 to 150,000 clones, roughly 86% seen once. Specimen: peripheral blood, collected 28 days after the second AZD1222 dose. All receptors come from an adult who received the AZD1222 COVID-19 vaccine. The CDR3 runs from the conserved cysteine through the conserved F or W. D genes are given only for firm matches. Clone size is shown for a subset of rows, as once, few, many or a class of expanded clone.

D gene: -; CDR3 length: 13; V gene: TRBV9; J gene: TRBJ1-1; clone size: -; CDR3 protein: CASSVEGNTEAFF; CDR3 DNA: TGTGCCAGCAGCGTAGAAGGGAACACTGAAGCTTTCTTT
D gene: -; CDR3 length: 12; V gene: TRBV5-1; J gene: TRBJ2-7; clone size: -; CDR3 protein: CASSAGDDEQYF; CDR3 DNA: TGCGCCAGCAGCGCTGGGGACGACGAGCAGTACTTC
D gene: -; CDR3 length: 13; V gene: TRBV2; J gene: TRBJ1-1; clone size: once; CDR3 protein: CASVNRSGTEAFF; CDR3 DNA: TGTGCCAGCGTGAACCGTTCCGGCACTGAAGCTTTCTTT
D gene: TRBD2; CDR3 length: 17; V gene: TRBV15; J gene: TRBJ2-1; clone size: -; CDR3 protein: CATERTSGGSSYNEQFF; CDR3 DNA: TGTGCCACGGAAAGGACTAGCGGGGGCAGCTCCTACAATGAGCAGTTCTTC
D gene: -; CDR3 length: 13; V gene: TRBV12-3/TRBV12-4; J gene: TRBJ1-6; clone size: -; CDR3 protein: CASSFFGDSPLHF; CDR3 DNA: TGTGCCAGCAGTTTCTTCGGGGATTCACCCCTCCACTTT
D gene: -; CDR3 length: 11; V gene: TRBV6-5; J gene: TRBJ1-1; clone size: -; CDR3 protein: CASSRGSIAFF; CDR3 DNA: TGTGCCAGCAGCCGCGGTTCGATAGCTTTCTTT
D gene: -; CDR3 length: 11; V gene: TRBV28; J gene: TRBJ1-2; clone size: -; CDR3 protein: CASSLTYGYTF; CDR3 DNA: TGTGCCAGCAGTCTTACCTATGGCTACACCTTC
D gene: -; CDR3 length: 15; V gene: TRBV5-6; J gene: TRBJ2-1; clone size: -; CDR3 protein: CASSLRLTSYNEQFF; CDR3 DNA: TGTGCCAGCAGCTTGCGGTTAACCTCCTACAATGAGCAGTTCTTC
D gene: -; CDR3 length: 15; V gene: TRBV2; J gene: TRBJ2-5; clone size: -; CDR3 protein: CASILQGGGQETQYF; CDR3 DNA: TGTGCCAGCATTCTACAGGGAGGCGGTCAGGAGACCCAGTACTTC
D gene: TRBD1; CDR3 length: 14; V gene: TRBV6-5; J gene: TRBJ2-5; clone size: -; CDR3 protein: CASSQQGSQETQYF; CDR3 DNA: TGTGCCAGCAGTCAACAGGGGTCTCAAGAGACCCAGTACTTC
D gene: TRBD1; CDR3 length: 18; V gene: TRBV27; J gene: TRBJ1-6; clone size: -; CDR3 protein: CASSFRDRGQTYNSPLHF; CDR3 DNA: TGTGCCAGCAGTTTCCGGGACAGGGGGCAAACCTATAATTCACCCCTCCACTTT
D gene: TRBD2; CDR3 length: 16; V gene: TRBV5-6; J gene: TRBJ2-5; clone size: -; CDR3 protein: CASSLVAGRAGETQYF; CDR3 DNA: TGTGCCAGCAGCTTGGTAGCCGGGAGGGCCGGAGAGACCCAGTACTTC
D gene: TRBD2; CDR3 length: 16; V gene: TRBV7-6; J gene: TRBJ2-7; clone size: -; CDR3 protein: CASSLLASGISYEQYF; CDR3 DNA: TGTGCCAGCAGCTTATTAGCCAGCGGGATCTCCTACGAGCAGTACTTC
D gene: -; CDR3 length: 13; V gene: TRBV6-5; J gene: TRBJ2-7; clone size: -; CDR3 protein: CASTPGTNYEQYF; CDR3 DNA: TGTGCCAGCACTCCCGGGACAAATTACGAGCAGTACTTC
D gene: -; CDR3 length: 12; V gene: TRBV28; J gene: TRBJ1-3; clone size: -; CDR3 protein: CAIISSGNTIYF; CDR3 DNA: TGTGCCATCATATCCTCTGGAAACACCATATATTTT
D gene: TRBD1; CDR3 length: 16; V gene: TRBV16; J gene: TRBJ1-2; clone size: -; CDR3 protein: CASSRRQGFPDYGYTF; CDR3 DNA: TGTGCCAGCAGCCGAAGACAGGGCTTCCCAGACTATGGCTACACCTTC
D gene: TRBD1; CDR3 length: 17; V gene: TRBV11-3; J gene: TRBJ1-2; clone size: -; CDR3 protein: CASSSSGTAGLSYGYTF; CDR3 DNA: TGTGCCAGCAGCTCTTCCGGGACAGCCGGACTATCCTATGGCTACACCTTC
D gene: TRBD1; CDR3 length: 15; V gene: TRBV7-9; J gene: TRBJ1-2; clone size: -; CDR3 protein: CASSRVGGSGYGYTF; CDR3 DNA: TGTGCCAGCAGCCGAGTAGGGGGCTCGGGCTATGGCTACACCTTC
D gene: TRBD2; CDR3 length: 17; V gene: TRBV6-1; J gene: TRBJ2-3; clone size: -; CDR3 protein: CASSDLGAGGPKDTQYF; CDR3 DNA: TGTGCCAGCAGTGACTTGGGGGCGGGGGGGCCGAAAGATACGCAGTATTTT
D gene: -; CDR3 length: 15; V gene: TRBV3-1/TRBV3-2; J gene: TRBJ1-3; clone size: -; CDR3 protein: CASSPPGSSGNTIYF; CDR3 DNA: TGTGCCAGCAGCCCCCCAGGGTCCTCTGGAAACACCATATATTTT
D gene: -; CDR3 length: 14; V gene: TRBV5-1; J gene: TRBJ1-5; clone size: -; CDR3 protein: CASSLGDGNQPQHF; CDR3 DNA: TGCGCCAGCAGCTTGGGGGACGGCAATCAGCCCCAGCATTTT
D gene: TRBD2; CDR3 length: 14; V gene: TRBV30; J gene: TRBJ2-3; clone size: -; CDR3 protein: CAWGRGGVGDTQYF; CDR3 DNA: TGTGCCTGGGGGCGCGGGGGAGTCGGGGATACGCAGTATTTT
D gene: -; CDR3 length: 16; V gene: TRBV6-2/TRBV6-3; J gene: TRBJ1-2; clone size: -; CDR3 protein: CASSQAGLGPGYGYTF; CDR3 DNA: TGTGCCAGCAGTCAAGCGGGTCTTGGACCGGGATATGGCTACACCTTC
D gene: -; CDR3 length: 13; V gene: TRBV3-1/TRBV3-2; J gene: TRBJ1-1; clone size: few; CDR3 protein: CASSHGGGGEAFF; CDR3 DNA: TGTGCCAGCAGCCATGGAGGCGGGGGTGAAGCTTTCTTT
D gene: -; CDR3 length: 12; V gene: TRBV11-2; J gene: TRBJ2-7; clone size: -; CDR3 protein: CASSLANYEQYF; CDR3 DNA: TGTGCCAGCAGCTTAGCCAACTACGAGCAGTACTTC
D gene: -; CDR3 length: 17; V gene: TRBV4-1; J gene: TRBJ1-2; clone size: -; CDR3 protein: CASSQYTGILANYGYTF; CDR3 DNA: TGCGCCAGCAGCCAGTATACCGGGATCTTAGCTAACTATGGCTACACCTTC
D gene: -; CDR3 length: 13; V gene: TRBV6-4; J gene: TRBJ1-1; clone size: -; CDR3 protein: CASSEGWNTEAFF; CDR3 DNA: TGTGCCAGCAGTGAGGGGTGGAACACTGAAGCTTTCTTT
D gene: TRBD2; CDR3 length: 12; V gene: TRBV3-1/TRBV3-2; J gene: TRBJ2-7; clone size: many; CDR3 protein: CASSQTSGPQYF; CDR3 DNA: TGTGCCAGCAGCCAGACTAGCGGGCCGCAGTACTTC
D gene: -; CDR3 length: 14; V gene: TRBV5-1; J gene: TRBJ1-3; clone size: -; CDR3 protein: CASSLDSSGNTIYF; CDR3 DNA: TGCGCCAGCAGCTTGGACAGCTCTGGAAACACCATATATTTT
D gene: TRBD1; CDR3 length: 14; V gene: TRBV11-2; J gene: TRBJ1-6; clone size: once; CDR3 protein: CASSFRGGGSPLHF; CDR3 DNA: TGTGCCAGCAGCTTTAGAGGGGGCGGTTCACCCCTCCACTTT
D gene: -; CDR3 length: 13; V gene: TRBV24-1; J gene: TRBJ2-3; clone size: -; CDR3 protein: CATWGENTDTQYF; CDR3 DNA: TGTGCCACCTGGGGGGAGAATACAGATACGCAGTATTTT
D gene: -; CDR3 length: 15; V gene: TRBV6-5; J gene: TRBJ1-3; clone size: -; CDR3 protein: CASRSGPASGNTIYF; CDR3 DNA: TGTGCCAGCAGATCGGGCCCAGCCTCCGGAAACACCATATATTTT
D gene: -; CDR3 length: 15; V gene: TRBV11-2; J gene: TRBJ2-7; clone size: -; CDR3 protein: CASSIDSLSSYEQYF; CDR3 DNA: TGTGCCAGCAGCATAGACAGTCTATCCTCCTACGAGCAGTACTTC
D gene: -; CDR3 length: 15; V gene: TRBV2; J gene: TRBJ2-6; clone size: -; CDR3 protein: CASSPTVAGANVLTF; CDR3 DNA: TGTGCCAGCAGTCCGACAGTAGCTGGGGCCAACGTCCTGACTTTC
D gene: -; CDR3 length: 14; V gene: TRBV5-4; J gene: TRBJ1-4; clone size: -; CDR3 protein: CASSLESDGEKLFF; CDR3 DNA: TGTGCCAGCAGCTTGGAATCGGATGGGGAAAAACTGTTTTTT
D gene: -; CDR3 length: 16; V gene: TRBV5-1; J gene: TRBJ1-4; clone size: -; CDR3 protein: CASSLGQGRGSEKLFF; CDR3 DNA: TGCGCCAGCAGCTTGGGCCAAGGGCGGGGAAGTGAAAAACTGTTTTTT
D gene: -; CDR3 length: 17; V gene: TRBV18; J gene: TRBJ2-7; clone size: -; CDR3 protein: CASSPIPPRGDGVEQYF; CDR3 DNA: TGTGCCAGCTCACCCATCCCCCCCAGAGGGGACGGGGTCGAGCAGTACTTC
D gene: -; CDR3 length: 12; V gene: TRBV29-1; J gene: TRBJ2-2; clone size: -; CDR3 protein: CSVVGNTGELFF; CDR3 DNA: TGCAGCGTCGTAGGGAACACCGGGGAGCTGTTTTTT
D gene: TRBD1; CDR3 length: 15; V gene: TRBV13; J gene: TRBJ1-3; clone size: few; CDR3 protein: CASSWTGGAGNTIYF; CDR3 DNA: TGTGCCAGCAGCTGGACAGGGGGCGCGGGAAACACCATATATTTT
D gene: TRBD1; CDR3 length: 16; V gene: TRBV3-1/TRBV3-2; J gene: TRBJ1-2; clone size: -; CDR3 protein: CASSQSYRGGIYGYTF; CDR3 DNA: TGTGCCAGCAGCCAATCCTACAGGGGGGGAATCTATGGCTACACCTTC
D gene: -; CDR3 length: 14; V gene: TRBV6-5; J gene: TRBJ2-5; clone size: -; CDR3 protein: CASSSEGGRETQYF; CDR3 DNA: TGTGCCAGCAGCTCCGAGGGGGGGCGGGAGACCCAGTACTTC
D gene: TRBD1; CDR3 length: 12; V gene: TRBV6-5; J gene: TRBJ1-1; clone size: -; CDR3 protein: CASRSTGREAFF; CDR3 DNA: TGTGCCAGCAGATCGACAGGGCGTGAAGCTTTCTTT
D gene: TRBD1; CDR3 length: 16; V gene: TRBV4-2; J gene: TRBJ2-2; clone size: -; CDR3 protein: CASSQDRTGGEWELFF; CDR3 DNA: TGTGCCAGCAGCCAAGACAGAACAGGGGGCGAATGGGAGCTGTTTTTT
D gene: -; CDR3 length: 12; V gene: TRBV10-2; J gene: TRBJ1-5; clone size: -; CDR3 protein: CASRQQDQPQHF; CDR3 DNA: TGCGCCAGCAGGCAGCAGGATCAGCCCCAGCATTTT
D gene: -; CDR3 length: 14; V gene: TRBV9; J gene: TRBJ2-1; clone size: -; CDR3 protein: CASSSWTQNNEQFF; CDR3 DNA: TGTGCCAGCAGTTCTTGGACCCAAAACAATGAGCAGTTCTTC
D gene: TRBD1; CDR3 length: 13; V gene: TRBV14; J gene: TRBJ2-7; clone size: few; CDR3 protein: CASSGTGFSEQYF; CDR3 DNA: TGTGCCAGCAGCGGGACAGGGTTCTCAGAGCAGTACTTC
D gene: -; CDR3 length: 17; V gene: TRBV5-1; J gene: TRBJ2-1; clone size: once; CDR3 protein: CASSLEPPSAGWDEQFF; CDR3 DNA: TGCGCCAGCAGCTTGGAGCCCCCTAGCGCCGGGTGGGATGAGCAGTTCTTC